Below, 31 T cell receptor beta chains from the same sample are listed, as sequenced in a study of tumor and adjacent non-tumor tissue in lung cancer. This sample's RNA came from whole unsorted tissue. Distant lung tissue was collected more than 3 cm away from the tumor edge. The library came from three nested PCR rounds adapted from ARM-PCR protocols. One entry per CDR3 protein results from TCRdb running MiXCR on the multiplex PCR reads. The sample consists of about 100,000 distinct CDR3 sequences, roughly 60% of them appearing once. Sequencing was carried out using distant non-tumor lung tissue. Receptors originate from a man aged 25-40 years with non-small cell lung cancer.

As concerns this clonotype: An end of the junction differs from the germline gene, which may be a read error. V and J are TRBV4-3 and TRBJ2-6; tentatively, D is TRBD1 (5 bases). The V gene's germline CDR1 is LGHNA and CDR2 YSLEER. The CDR3 is made up of 16 amino acids. In DNA, the CDR3 is TGCGCCAGCAGCCAAAACAGCGTCCCTGGGGCCAACGTCCGGACTTTC. Protein: CASSQNSVPGANVRTF.

This clonotype occurred a few times. This may be a read error, as it is one base from a much larger clone. The conserved final phenylalanine or tryptophan is absent from the CDR3, which likely points to a read error. The chain joins TRBV6-5 to TRBJ1-3, with D unresolved. This CDR3 has 15 amino acids. Per the germline V gene, CDR1 is MNHEY and CDR2 is SVGAGI. Trimming pared 6 bases from V and 0 bases from J, leaving 12 bases between. CDR3 residues: CASSLHFGSGNTIYL. The CDR3 nucleotides read TGTGCCAGCAGCCTCCACTTCGGCTCTGGAAACACCATATATCTT.

The V and J genes are TRBV12-3 or TRBV12-4 and TRBJ1-1; D gene uncertain. This CDR3 has 15 amino acids. Trimming took 6 bases from V and 6 from J, leaving 20 bases between them. The CDR3 protein is CASSREADPGPEAFF. CDR3 coding DNA: TGTGCCAGCAGCCGTGAGGCGGACCCCGGGCCTGAAGCTTTCTTT.

This chain connects TRBV20-1 to TRBJ2-7; TRBD2 agrees at 9 bases. The trim removed 1 base at V and 5 bases at J, leaving 9 bases unmatched. CDR3 size: 15 residues. Looked up from germline, CDR1 is DFQATT and CDR2 is SNEGSKA (reference sequence). For the CDR3, the DNA is TGCAGTGCTAGAGGTGTCTGCGGGAGGGCCGACGAGCAGTACTTC. Residues: CSARGVCGRADEQYF.

In the case of this clonotype: With a much larger clone just one base away, this may be a read error. Given the absence of the conserved phenylalanine or tryptophan at the CDR3 end, a read error is likely. This CDR3 reads CATSGAGVFADTQYL. In DNA form, the CDR3 reads TGTGCCACCAGTGGCGCAGGGGTTTTCGCAGATACGCAGTATCTT. J is TRBJ2-3 and V is TRBV24-1; tentatively, D is TRBD1 (6 bases). Trimming took off 5 bases at V and 4 bases at J, with 15 bases between the two ends. Germline CDR1 and CDR2: KGHDR and SFDVKD. CDR3 length: 15 residues.

Regarding this clonotype: A read error is likely, as this CDR3 ends without the conserved phenylalanine or tryptophan. The limits of the CDR3 on the DNA are not certain, so only TCRdb's listed CDR3 is given. The J gene is TRBJ1-2, the V gene TRBV11-2; TRBD1 is the table's D call, not checked against the DNA. The CDR3 length is 15 residues, termini included. The germline CDR1 and CDR2 sequences are SGHAT and FQNNGV. CDR3 protein: CASSPMTGSPYGYII.

Of note for this clonotype: The junction does not match germline at one end; this may be a read error. The rearrangement joins TRBV6-6 to TRBJ2-1; 8 bases map to TRBD1. This CDR3 region has 15 residues. The germline CDR1 and CDR2 sequences are MNHNY and SVGAGI (reference sequence). CDR3 in DNA: TGTACCAGCGGTAGAGGACAGGGTGGGCACAATGAGCAGTTCTTC. The encoded protein is CTSGRGQGGHNEQFF.

This clonotype was observed once. A read error may account for a junction end that differs from germline. The gene calls are TRBV7-9 and TRBJ2-5; the D gene is possibly TRBD1 (5 bases). The CDR3 is 15 amino acids. Germline V gene sequence: CDR1 SEHNR, CDR2 FQNEAQ (reference sequence). The chain's CDR3 is CVSSLEQVVQETQYF. In DNA form, the CDR3 reads TGTGTCAGCAGCTTAGAACAGGTGGTGCAAGAGACCCAGTACTTC.

This clonotype was recorded at least ten times. This chain joins TRBV6-5 and TRBJ2-7; 7 nucleotides line up with TRBD1. With 2 bases clipped from V and 2 bases from J, the junction kept 6 bases outside the gene matches. Per the germline V gene, CDR1 is MNHEY and CDR2 is SVGAGI. This CDR3 comprises 15 residues. CDR3 nucleotides: TGTGCCAGCAGTTACGACAGGGACGGGCCCTACGAGCAGTACTTC. This encodes CASSYDRDGPYEQYF.

A single count supports this clonotype. Compared with germline, one end of the junction differs, possibly owing to a read error. V gene TRBV6-2 or TRBV6-3 combines with J gene TRBJ2-7; D gene ambiguous. Germline V gene data show CDR1 as MNHEY and CDR2 as SVGEGT. CDR3 length: 13 residues. The CDR3: CVSSYPGTYEQYF. The CDR3 DNA reads as TGTGTCAGCAGTTACCCCGGTACCTACGAGCAATACTTC.

This clonotype was observed once. This may be a read error: a much more frequent sequence differs by one nucleotide. CDR3 in amino acids: CASTSDMSYEQYF. CDR3 nucleotide sequence: TGTGCCAGTACATCCGACATGTCCTACGAGCAGTACTTC. This chain connects TRBV12-3 or TRBV12-4 to TRBJ2-7; unclear D gene. Trimming took off 9 bases at V and 1 base at J, with 13 bases between the two ends. CDR3 length: 13 amino acids.

This clonotype appeared once. Just one base apart from a much larger clone, this may be a read error. V usage is TRBV12-3 or TRBV12-4 and J usage is TRBJ2-5, with D possibly matching TRBD2 (6 bases). This CDR3 contains 14 residues. Trimming pared 6 bases from V and 5 bases from J, leaving 16 bases between. CDR3 DNA: TGTGCCAGCAGAATGGGGTCGGCGGGGGAGACCCAGTACTTC. Its protein product is CASRMGSAGETQYF.

This clonotype showed up many times. J is TRBJ2-7 and V is TRBV7-9; D uncertain. The CDR3 runs to 12 residues. V shed 5 bases and J shed 0 bases, with 5 bases lying between them. The V gene's germline CDR1 is SEHNR and CDR2 FQNEAQ (reference sequence). The CDR3 DNA follows: TGTGCCAGCAGCCTGAGCTCCTACGAGCAGTACTTC. Amino acids: CASSLSSYEQYF.

Concerning this clonotype itself: This CDR3 fails to terminate in the conserved phenylalanine or tryptophan, so it likely reflects a read error. The chain links TRBV11-2 to TRBJ1-1, with D perhaps TRBD1 (6 bases). The germline V and J ends were trimmed by 3 bases and 4 bases, with 18 bases remaining between them. Germline CDR1 is SGHAT and CDR2 is FQNNGV. The CDR3 runs 16 residues. DNA for the CDR3: TGTGCCAGCAGCTTGCTCGGGGGTTGGGGGCCCACTGAAGCTTTCTTA. Translation gives CASSLLGGWGPTEAFL.

The genes are TRBV20-1 and TRBJ2-1, with D perhaps being TRBD1 or TRBD2 (5 bases each). Germline V gene sequence: CDR1 DFQATT, CDR2 SNEGSKA (reference sequence). Trimming removed 3 bases from V and 4 bases from J, with 16 bases in between. The CDR3 has 15 residues. CDR3 loop: CSASVSGTKYNEQFF. The CDR3 DNA sequence: TGCAGTGCTAGTGTGTCCGGGACCAAATACAATGAGCAGTTCTTC.

Comments on this clonotype: One end of the junction is discordant with germline, which a read error may explain. The chain employs TRBV6-5 and TRBJ2-6, with TRBD2 as a possible D gene (6 bases). This CDR3 spans 17 amino acids. Germline-derived CDR1 and CDR2 are MNHEY and SVGAGI. CDR3 residues: CASNYGDSPSGANVLTF. DNA for the CDR3: TGTGCCAGCAATTACGGGGACTCCCCTTCTGGGGCCAACGTCCTGACTTTC.

Ten or more counts support this clonotype. The CDR3 nucleotides are TGTGCCAGCAGTCCCAGGGGGCTCACTATTCAGCCCCAGCATTTT. This translates into CASSPRGLTIQPQHF. The V and J genes are TRBV6-2 or TRBV6-3 and TRBJ1-5; 8 bases are a match to TRBD1. The CDR3 loop spans 15 amino acids. Unmatched junction bases numbered 9, after V lost 5 bases and J lost 6 bases. Per germline, CDR1 MNHEY and CDR2 SVGEGT.

The chain combines TRBV6-2 or TRBV6-3 with TRBJ1-5; tentative D call: TRBD1 (6 bases). The CDR3 has 15 amino acids. Germline V gene data show CDR1 as MNHEY and CDR2 as SVGEGT. The DNA of the CDR3 is TGTGACAGGAGGAACCGAGGGGGTCCTGGTCAGCCCCAGCATTTT. It is translated as CDRRNRGGPGQPQHF.

Concerning this clonotype itself: Since no conserved phenylalanine or tryptophan closes the CDR3, a read error is the likely cause. V is TRBV11-3 and J is TRBJ2-1; D gene unclear. Germline CDR1 and CDR2: SGHNT and YENEEA. The CDR3 has 13 amino acids. The CDR3 DNA reads as TGTGCCATCAGCTTAGATCTGGGTTCCGAGCAGTTCCTC. Its translation: CAISLDLGSEQFL.

This clonotype was detected a few times. CDR3 nucleotide sequence: TGTGCCAGCAGCCCCCGCCGACGGTCGAACACTGAAGCTTTCTTT. Amino acids: CASSPRRRSNTEAFF. The J gene is TRBJ1-1, the V gene TRBV7-9; no reliable D call. V gave up 5 bases and J gave up 1 base, with 14 bases separating them. This CDR3 region has 15 residues. From germline, CDR1 is SEHNR and CDR2 FQNEAQ (reference sequence).

This clonotype counts as medium-sized. V is TRBV20-1 and J is TRBJ2-2, with 11 bases matching TRBD2. The CDR3 is made up of 16 amino acids. V lost 0 bases to trimming and J lost 6 bases; unmatched junction nucleotides: 6. Germline V gives CDR1 DFQATT, CDR2 SNEGSKA (reference sequence). Here the CDR3 DNA reads TGCAGTGCTAGAGATATTAGCGGGGGGGATGCCGGGGAGCTGTTTTTT. Translation gives CSARDISGGDAGELFF.

Note on this clonotype: The junction does not match germline at one end; this may be a read error. This sequence joins TRBV6-1 and TRBJ2-3; 10 bases align to TRBD2. The CDR3 runs 15 residues. Germline loops: CDR1 MNHNS, CDR2 SASEGT. In DNA form, the CDR3 reads TGTGCCAGCAGTGGAGTAGCGGGGGGCACATATACGCAGTATTTT. Protein sequence: CASSGVAGGTYTQYF.

A remark on this clonotype: At one of its ends the junction is not consistent with the germline gene, which may arise from a read error. As DNA, the CDR3 is TGTGCCAGCAGATCGAATCCTAGCGGGAGGACCGCCTATGAGCAGTACTTC. Translation: CASRSNPSGRTAYEQYF. The chain recombines TRBV5-5 with TRBJ2-7; TRBD2 matches at 11 bases. Germline V gene lookup returns CDR1 SGHKS and CDR2 YYEKEE (reference sequence). This CDR3 has 17 residues. Supplemented by reference TRBV5-5 and TRBJ2-7, the full variable domain reads DAGVTQSPTHLIKTRGQQVTLRCSPISGHKSVSWYQQVLGQGPQFIFQYYEKEERGRGNFPDRFSARQFPNYSSELNVNALLLGDSALYLCASRSNPSGRTAYEQYFGPGTRLTVT.

A note on this clonotype: One junction end disagrees with the germline gene, perhaps due to a read error. The chain links TRBV24-1 to TRBJ2-5, with TRBD1 matching 11 bases. This CDR3 region has 17 residues. The germline gives CDR1 KGHDR, CDR2 SFDVKD. The CDR3 nucleotides are TGTGGCACCAGTGACCCGTTGGACAGGGGGCTTCTAGAGACCCAGTACTTC. As protein: CGTSDPLDRGLLETQYF.

A word on this clonotype: At one end the junction does not follow the germline gene, possibly because of a read error. V usage is TRBV29-1 and J usage is TRBJ2-3; TRBD1 agrees at 8 bases. Looked up from germline, CDR1 is SQVTM and CDR2 is ANQGSEA. The CDR3 has 15 amino acids. CDR3 nucleotides: TGCAACGTGCCGGTCCGGCAGGGGGCCCCAGATACACAGTATTTT. It translates to CNVPVRQGAPDTQYF.

The chain has TRBV12-3 or TRBV12-4 and TRBJ2-5, with D perhaps being TRBD1 or TRBD2 (6 bases each). Trimming cost V 11 bases and J 5 bases, with 12 bases left between them. CDR3 length: 11 amino acids. This chain's CDR3 is CAGTGRETQYF. The CDR3 DNA follows: TGTGCCGGCACAGGGAGGGAGACCCAGTACTTC.

This clonotype was found a few times. This may be a read error, as it is one base from a much larger clone. This sequence joins TRBV6-5 and TRBJ1-2; 9 bases are shared with TRBD1. Germline CDR1 is MNHEY and CDR2 is SVGAGI. The CDR3 is 15 amino acids. The V and J ends lost 7 bases and 5 bases, in that order; junction bases with no gene match: 11. The CDR3, as DNA: TGTGCCAGCACCGAACTGGGACAGGGTGAATATGGCTACACCTTC. Protein product: CASTELGQGEYGYTF.

Concerning this clonotype itself: Since no conserved phenylalanine or tryptophan closes the CDR3, a read error is the likely cause. The chain couples TRBV11-2 to TRBJ2-3; D not certain. CDR1 and CDR2 from the germline V gene are SGHAT and FQNNGV. V dropped 3 bases and J dropped 5 bases, with 3 bases sitting between them. There are 11 residues in the CDR3. CDR3 region: CASSFVDTQYI. The CDR3 DNA reads as TGTGCCAGCAGCTTTGTAGATACGCAGTATATT.

Worth noting for this clonotype: The junction differs from germline at one of its ends, possibly a read error. The CDR3 protein is CASRATGGLDYEQCF. In DNA form, the CDR3 reads TGTGCCAGCAGAGCTACAGGGGGTTTAGACTACGAGCAGTGCTTT. The chain joins TRBV6-1 to TRBJ2-7, with 8 bases aligning to TRBD1. Germline CDR1 reads MNHNS; CDR2 reads SASEGT. This CDR3 contains 15 residues.

The V call is TRBV20-1, the J call TRBJ2-7; 7 bases align to TRBD2. CDR1 DFQATT and CDR2 SNEGSKA come from the germline V gene (reference sequence). This CDR3 region has 17 residues. V trimming: 0 bases; J trimming: 2 bases; junction bases outside the gene matches: 13. The CDR3 DNA is TGCAGTGCTAGAGATGAAAGGCTAGTTGGGGGGGCCTACGAGCAGTACTTC. This codes for CSARDERLVGGAYEQYF.

At least ten counts were recorded for this clonotype. The chain has TRBV12-3 or TRBV12-4 and TRBJ1-2; D remains ambiguous. V was shortened by 6 bases and J by 3 bases, with 5 bases between the two germline ends. This CDR3 contains 11 residues. CDR3: CASSTYYGYTF. Here the CDR3 DNA reads TGTGCCAGCAGCACCTACTATGGCTACACCTTC.